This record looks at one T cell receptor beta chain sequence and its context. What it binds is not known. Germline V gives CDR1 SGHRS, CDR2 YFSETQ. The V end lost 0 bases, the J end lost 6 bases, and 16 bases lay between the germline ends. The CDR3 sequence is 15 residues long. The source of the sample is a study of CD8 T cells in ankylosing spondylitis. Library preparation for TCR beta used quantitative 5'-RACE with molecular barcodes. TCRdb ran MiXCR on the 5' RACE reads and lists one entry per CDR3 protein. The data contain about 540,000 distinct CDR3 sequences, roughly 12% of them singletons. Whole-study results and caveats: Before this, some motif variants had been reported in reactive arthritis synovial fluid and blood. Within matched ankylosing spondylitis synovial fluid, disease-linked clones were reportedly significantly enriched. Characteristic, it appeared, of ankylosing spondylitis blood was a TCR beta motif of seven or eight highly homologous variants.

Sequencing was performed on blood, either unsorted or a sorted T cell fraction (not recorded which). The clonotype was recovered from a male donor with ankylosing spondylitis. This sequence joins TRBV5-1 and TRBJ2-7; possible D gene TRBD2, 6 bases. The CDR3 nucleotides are TGCGCCAGCAGCTTGGGAGGGACCGGGAGAGGCGAGCAGTACTTC. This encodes CASSLGGTGRGEQYF.